This T cell receptor (beta chain) originates from a study of blood T cell repertoires in COVID-19. Study as a whole: The study drew acute and convalescent COVID-19 samples from the United States, Italy and Spain. T cells, B-cell-depleted T cells, or PBMCs provided the cDNA or gDNA that served as material.

Seattle's enrolled individuals joined amid active infection and were then monitored longitudinally. Produced via immunoSEQ multiplex PCR; TCRdb's table is partial and in-frame only. The repertoire consists of over 45,000 clones, with roughly 90% occurring once and the leading ten covering around 3.4%. The CDR3 is made up of 13 amino acids. Germline V gives CDR1 GTSNPN, CDR2 SVGIG (reference sequence). The V and J ends lost 0 bases and 10 bases respectively, with 15 bases between them. Sequences were obtained from peripheral blood. V usage is TRBV30 and J usage is TRBJ1-2; D might be TRBD1 (5 bases). This sequence was found in a man aged 35 to 55 with COVID-19, enrolled during active disease. CDR3 region: CAWSVRVDGAYTF. The CDR3 nucleotides are TGTGCCTGGAGTGTACGCGTAGATGGGGCCTACACCTTC.